This is a list of T cell receptor beta chains from one sample in a study of T cell responses to AZD1222 COVID-19 vaccine. Here immunoSEQ multiplex PCR was the method, and the copy in TCRdb shows in-frame clones only, minus some. The sample lists about 180,000 clones; 90% were seen once. Sequences were derived from peripheral blood, sampled 28 days after the second dose of the MenACWY control vaccine. These receptors all come from an adult who received the MenACWY meningococcal vaccine as a control. Each CDR3 is given with its conserved first and last residue. D genes are given only for firm matches. The listing skips clone size in some rows; elsewhere it reads once, few, many or a size class.

j_call d_call clone_size v_call cdr3_length cdr3_aa cdr3_nt
TRBJ1-5 - - TRBV27 15 CASSSRGRGNQPQHF TGTGCCAGCAGTTCGAGGGGCCGGGGCAATCAGCCCCAGCATTTT
TRBJ2-7 TRBD1 few TRBV28 15 CASSDARDRAYEQYF TGTGCCAGCAGTGATGCTAGGGACAGGGCCTACGAGCAGTACTTC
TRBJ2-7 TRBD1 - TRBV10-3 12 CAISGTGYEQYF TGTGCCATCAGTGGGACAGGATACGAGCAGTACTTC
TRBJ1-2 - - TRBV18 15 CASSPGPPKGYGYTF TGTGCCAGCTCACCAGGGCCGCCTAAAGGCTATGGCTACACCTTC
TRBJ1-2 - - TRBV2 14 CASSEDRRDYGYTF TGTGCCAGCAGTGAAGACAGACGGGACTATGGCTACACCTTC
TRBJ2-3 - - TRBV20-1 14 CSASLPSLGDTQYF TGCAGTGCTAGTTTGCCTAGCCTCGGGGATACGCAGTATTTT
TRBJ1-5 - - TRBV29-1 13 CSVRGGRNQPQHF TGCAGCGTAAGGGGGGGGCGCAATCAGCCCCAGCATTTT
TRBJ1-6 - - TRBV12-3/TRBV12-4 13 CASSSTVGSPLHF TGTGCCAGCAGTTCTACCGTGGGTTCACCCCTCCACTTT
TRBJ1-6 - - TRBV4-1 13 CASSQDKYTPLHF TGCGCCAGCAGCCAAGATAAGTATACACCCCTCCACTTT
TRBJ1-1 - once TRBV2 13 CASGGRLNTEAFF TGTGCCAGCGGGGGACGGCTGAACACTGAAGCTTTCTTT
TRBJ2-2 - - TRBV10-3 14 CAIRPGSRTGELFF TGTGCCATCAGACCGGGGTCGAGGACCGGGGAGCTGTTTTTT
TRBJ2-2 TRBD2 - TRBV3-1/TRBV3-2 17 CASSQVRLAASTGELFF TGTGCCAGCAGCCAAGTGAGACTAGCGGCAAGCACCGGGGAGCTGTTTTTT
TRBJ1-5 TRBD1 - TRBV28 15 CASSQPGQGGQPQHF TGTGCCAGCAGCCAGCCGGGACAGGGAGGCCAGCCCCAGCATTTT
TRBJ2-5 - - TRBV24-1 13 CATSDLGGETQYF TGTGCCACCAGTGATTTGGGGGGGGAGACCCAGTACTTC
TRBJ1-2 - - TRBV24-1 14 CATSGTGDNYGYTF TGTGCCACCAGTGGAACGGGGGATAACTATGGCTACACCTTC
TRBJ2-7 TRBD1 - TRBV5-6 15 CASSSQIRGLYEQYF TGTGCCAGCAGCTCCCAAATCAGGGGGCTCTACGAGCAGTACTTC
TRBJ1-6 - - TRBV28 12 CASSGVNSPLHF TGTGCCAGCAGTGGCGTAAATTCACCCCTCCACTTT
TRBJ1-5 TRBD1 - TRBV19 20 CASSIDWALDRALSNQPQHF TGTGCCAGTAGTATAGATTGGGCCCTGGACAGGGCCCTTAGCAATCAGCCCCAGCATTTT
TRBJ1-3 - - TRBV19 17 CASSPHPTGSSGNTIYF TGTGCCAGTAGTCCTCACCCTACAGGGAGCTCTGGAAACACCATATATTTT
TRBJ2-7 TRBD2 - TRBV30 13 CACLTSGTYEQYF TGTGCCTGTTTGACTAGCGGGACCTACGAGCAGTACTTC
TRBJ2-2 - - TRBV28 15 CASTLGDTNTGELFF TGTGCCAGCACCCTTGGGGATACGAACACCGGGGAGCTGTTTTTT
TRBJ2-3 - - TRBV5-1 14 CASSSLRDEGTQYF TGCGCCAGCAGCTCCCTCCGGGACGAGGGTACGCAGTATTTT
TRBJ2-5 - - TRBV28 13 CASRRTDQETQYF TGTGCCAGCAGGCGGACGGACCAAGAGACCCAGTACTTC
TRBJ2-6 - - TRBV19 19 CASSIDFRPGYSGANVLTF TGTGCCAGTAGTATAGATTTCAGGCCCGGTTACTCTGGGGCCAACGTCCTGACTTTC
TRBJ2-1 - - TRBV7-3 16 CASSLTARVYYNEQFF TGTGCCAGCAGCTTAACAGCTAGGGTCTACTACAATGAGCAGTTCTTC
TRBJ2-7 TRBD2 - TRBV28 17 CASRPYPGLAGGGEQYF TGTGCCAGCAGACCTTATCCGGGACTAGCGGGAGGTGGCGAGCAGTACTTC